Listed here are 8 T cell receptor beta chains from one sample, sequenced in a study of cytomegalovirus exposure and HLA in healthy donors. It was with 60 Vbeta and 13 Jbeta primers that the PCR ran. The table came from immunoSEQ multiplex PCR; TCRdb's copy has only in-frame clones and leaves some out. The sample lists approximately 140,000 clones; approximately 83% were seen once. Sequencing was performed on PBMCs. Every receptor here comes from a male donor in good health and CMV-seronegative.

The V gene is TRBV28, the J gene TRBJ1-2; D might be TRBD1 (5 bases). Germline V gives CDR1 MDHEN, CDR2 SYDVKM. The V gene lost 6 bases and the J gene lost 2 bases, with 10 bases spanning the gap. The CDR3 has 13 residues. The CDR3 DNA sequence: TGTGCCAGCAGCCCTCAGGGAAACTATGGCTACACCTTC. Its translation is CASSPQGNYGYTF.

The chain links TRBV27 to TRBJ2-7; TRBD1 matches at 10 bases. Losses at the gene ends were 5 bases for V and 1 base for J; bases not matched to a gene: 8. CDR3 length equals 16 residues. Germline lookup yields CDR1 MNHEY and CDR2 SMNVEV (reference sequence). CDR3 amino acids: CASSPSLGQGSYEQYF. In DNA, the CDR3 is TGTGCCAGCAGTCCCTCCCTGGGACAGGGGTCCTACGAGCAGTACTTC.

There are a few counts of this clone. V usage is TRBV7-3 and J usage is TRBJ2-5; 11 nucleotides align to TRBD2. Germline CDR1 SGHTA, CDR2 FQGTGA. CDR3 length: 15 amino acids. The V gene end was trimmed by 5 bases and the J gene end by 5 bases; junction bases not matched to a gene: 7. CDR3 residues: CASSELAGDRETQYF. The DNA of the CDR3 is TGTGCCAGCAGCGAACTAGCGGGAGATCGGGAGACCCAGTACTTC.

The chain uses TRBV29-1 and TRBJ2-3, with D perhaps matching TRBD1 (5 bases). The CDR3 contains 15 residues. Per the germline V gene, CDR1 is SQVTM and CDR2 is ANQGSEA. V lost 2 bases to trimming and J lost 6 bases, with 18 bases between them. In DNA, the CDR3 is TGCAGCGTTGAACGGCTCGATAGGGGTCGGGATACGCAGTATTTT. Its translation: CSVERLDRGRDTQYF.

In its sample, this clone was seen a few times. The chain links TRBV4-2 to TRBJ1-5; TRBD1 might be the D (6 bases). The CDR3 covers 14 residues. Trimming cost V 4 bases and J 3 bases, with 10 bases left between them. Per germline, CDR1 LGHNA and CDR2 YNFKEQ. The DNA of the CDR3 is TGTGCCAGCAGCCGGACAGCTAACAATCAGCCCCAGCATTTT. Amino acids: CASSRTANNQPQHF.

This clone was picked up one time. The V call is TRBV28, the J call TRBJ2-7; 10 positions match TRBD2. Germline CDR1 and CDR2: MDHEN and SYDVKM. The CDR3 runs 17 residues. The V and J ends lost 10 bases and 1 base, in that order; junction bases with no gene match: 16. Written as DNA, the CDR3 is TGTGCCATCTCATCCCCCCCCCAGCGGGAGGGGTCCTACGAGCAGTACTTC. Translation: CAISSPPQREGSYEQYF.

J is TRBJ2-1 and V is TRBV6-6, with D perhaps TRBD2 (7 bases). Germline values: CDR1 MNHNY, CDR2 SVGAGI (reference sequence). Trimming removed 2 bases at V and 9 bases at J, with 17 bases between. The CDR3 is made up of 15 amino acids. The CDR3 DNA reads as TGTGCCAGCAGTTACCTGGAGAGGGGGGGTAGTGAGCAGTTCTTC. It encodes CASSYLERGGSEQFF.

The chain links TRBV4-1 to TRBJ2-7, with D possibly TRBD1 on 5 matching bases. Germline V lookup: CDR1 MGHRA, CDR2 YSYEKL. The CDR3 is 17 amino acids. V shed 0 bases and J shed 5 bases, with 20 bases lying between them. The CDR3 loop is CASSQERGDPSNNEQYF. CDR3 coding DNA: TGCGCCAGCAGCCAAGAAAGGGGCGACCCTAGTAATAACGAGCAGTACTTC.